This T cell receptor (beta chain) stems from a study of blood T cell repertoires in COVID-19. V was cut by 0 bases and J by 7 bases, with 7 bases left in between. The CDR3 length is 13 residues. Germline CDR1 SGHNT, CDR2 YYREEE (reference sequence). Seattle patients were enrolled while actively infected and followed longitudinally. Libraries were prepared by immunoSEQ multiplex PCR; TCRdb keeps only in-frame clonotypes and omits some of them. The sample lists 200,000 to 300,000 clones, 85% to 95% seen once, with about 0.8% in the top ten. The clonotype originates from a man aged 25 to 40 with COVID-19, enrolled during active disease. The sample comprised peripheral blood. The gene calls are TRBV5-4 and TRBJ1-4; D gene uncertain. DNA of the CDR3: TGTGCCAGCAGCTTGGAAAGAGTTGAAAAACTGTTTTTT. It specifies CASSLERVEKLFF. The whole variable domain, filled in from reference TRBV5-4 and TRBJ1-4, reads ETGVTQSPTHLIKTRGQQVTLRCSSQSGHNTVSWYQQALGQGPQFIFQYYREEENGRGNFPPRFSGLQFPNYSSELNVNALELDDSALYLCASSLERVEKLFFGSGTQLSVL.